The T cell receptor (beta chain) described here comes from a study of OX40 agonist ivuxolimab in advanced cancers. Germline CDR1 reads SSHAT; CDR2 reads FNYEAQ (reference sequence). The CDR3 sequence is 14 residues long. About this clone: The junction departs from germline at one end; a sequencing error may be responsible.

The protocol was immunoSEQ multiplex PCR, while the TCRdb copy is restricted to in-frame clones and leaves out a portion. The table records around 77,000 clones, roughly 90% of them present only once. This receptor was identified in an adult with an advanced solid tumor such as melanoma, head and neck, liver or kidney cancer. The genes are TRBV7-7 and TRBJ2-1, with 9 positions matching TRBD1. The sequencing used CD4+ or CD8+ T cells sorted from blood, collected in a trial of the OX40 agonist ivuxolimab. CDR3 nucleotides: TGTGCTAGCAGCCCCGGACAGGGGAACAATGAGCAGTTCTTC. Translating gives CASSPGQGNNEQFF. Looking up the rest from reference TRBV7-7 and TRBJ2-1 gives the full variable domain: GAGVSQSPRYKVTKRGQDVTLRCDPISSHATLYWYQQALGQGPEFLTYFNYEAQPDKSGLPSDRFSAERPEGSISTLTIQRTEQRDSAMYRCASSPGQGNNEQFFGPGTRLTVL.